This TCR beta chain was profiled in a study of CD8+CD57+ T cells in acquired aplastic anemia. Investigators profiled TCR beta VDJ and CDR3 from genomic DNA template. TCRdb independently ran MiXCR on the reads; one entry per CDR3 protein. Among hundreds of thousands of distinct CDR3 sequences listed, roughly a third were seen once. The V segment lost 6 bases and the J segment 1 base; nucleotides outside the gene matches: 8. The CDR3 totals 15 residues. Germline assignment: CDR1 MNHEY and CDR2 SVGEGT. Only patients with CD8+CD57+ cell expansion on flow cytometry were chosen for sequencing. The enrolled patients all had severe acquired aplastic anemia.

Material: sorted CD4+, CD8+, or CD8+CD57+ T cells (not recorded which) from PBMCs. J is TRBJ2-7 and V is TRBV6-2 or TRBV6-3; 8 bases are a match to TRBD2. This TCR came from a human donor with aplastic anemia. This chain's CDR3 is CASRAVAGFSYEQYF. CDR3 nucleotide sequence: TGTGCCAGCAGGGCTGTAGCGGGGTTTTCCTACGAGCAGTACTTC.